A single sample gave rise to the 18 T cell receptor beta chains below, sequenced in a study of PD-1 blockade in classical Hodgkin lymphoma. Stated time point: cycle 4 day 1 (C4D1), after about 6 weeks of nivolumab. Each of the patients experienced relapse following autologous stem cell transplantation, and their brentuximab vedotin exposure differed. Only in-frame clones appear in the TCRdb table, and some are missing; sequencing was by immunoSEQ multiplex PCR. Among tens of thousands of clones listed, approximately 86% were seen once. Here the sequenced sample was peripheral blood mononuclear cells (PBMCs), taken before the fourth cycle of nivolumab. These receptors were collected from a human donor with classical Hodgkin lymphoma.

This sequence joins TRBV7-2 and TRBJ1-1; 7 nucleotides align to TRBD1. The CDR3 has 15 residues. The V gene end was trimmed by 0 bases and the J gene end by 4 bases; junction bases not matched to a gene: 5. Germline-derived CDR1 and CDR2 are SGHTA and FQGNSA. The CDR3 sequence is CASSLAGGGSTEAFF. CDR3 coding DNA: TGTGCCAGCAGCTTAGCGGGAGGGGGCAGCACTGAAGCTTTCTTT.

The chain carries TRBV19 and TRBJ1-1; TRBD1 matches at 7 bases. The junction had 7 bases not matched to a gene; V was cut back by 1 base and J by 11 bases. The length of the CDR3 is 13 residues. Germline assignment: CDR1 LNHDA and CDR2 SQIVND (reference sequence). The CDR3 DNA reads as TGTGCCAGTAGTATAGCAGGGGGGAAGAGGGCTTTCTTT. Translating gives CASSIAGGKRAFF.

About this clone: An end of the junction differs from the germline gene, which may be a read error. V and J are TRBV5-1 and TRBJ2-7, with 9 bases aligning to TRBD1. Per the germline V gene, CDR1 is SGHRS and CDR2 is YFSETQ. The CDR3 extends over 14 amino acids. CDR3 bases: TGCGCCAGCAGCCAGCAGGGACCCGGGACAGGGTTGGACTTC. It yields the protein CASSQQGPGTGLDF.

The chain recombines TRBV7-2 with TRBJ2-2; D possibly uses TRBD1 or TRBD2 (5 bases each). Trimming cost V 1 base and J 5 bases, with 11 bases left between them. Germline V CDR1 and CDR2: SGHTA, FQGNSA. This CDR3 region has 15 residues. CDR3 DNA sequence: TGTGCCAGCAGCTTAGTGGGGGTGTGGACCGGGGAGCTGTTTTTT. Translated: CASSLVGVWTGELFF.

This sequence joins TRBV6-1 and TRBJ1-4, with 11 bases identical to TRBD1. The CDR3 extends over 14 amino acids. Germline lookup yields CDR1 MNHNS and CDR2 SASEGT. V shed 6 bases and J 8 bases; nucleotides not matched to a gene: 5. CDR3 nucleotide sequence: TGTGCCAGCAGGGACAGGGGGCGTGGGGAAAAACTGTTTTTT. Its translation: CASRDRGRGEKLFF.

The chain employs TRBV25-1 and TRBJ2-7; no clear D gene. Trimming pared 10 bases from V and 4 bases from J, leaving 11 bases between. Germline V lookup: CDR1 MGHDK, CDR2 SYGVNS. This CDR3 comprises 11 residues. CDR3 DNA sequence: TGTGCCACCGCCCACCTTTACGAGCAGTACTTC. Its translation is CATAHLYEQYF.

The CDR3 sequence: CASSARTVGETQYF. The CDR3 DNA is TGTGCCAGCAGTGCCCGGACAGTCGGGGAGACCCAGTACTTC. The rearrangement joins TRBV6-6 to TRBJ2-5, with D possibly matching TRBD1 (6 bases). From germline, CDR1 is MNHNY and CDR2 SVGAGI (reference sequence). The CDR3 is 14 residues long. Trimming stripped 5 bases from V and 5 bases from J, with 15 bases between.

The gene calls are TRBV5-4 and TRBJ2-5; D is ambiguous. V was clipped by 4 bases and J by 5 bases, with 21 bases between them. This CDR3 has 16 residues. The germline gives CDR1 SGHNT, CDR2 YYREEE (reference sequence). Written as DNA, the CDR3 is TGTGCCAGCAGCCTTCCATCAGCGCCCACTGGGGAGACCCAGTACTTC. It codes for CASSLPSAPTGETQYF.

The chain links TRBV7-8 to TRBJ2-2; D is uncertain. This CDR3 spans 13 amino acids. V was pared by 4 bases and J by 6 bases, with 9 bases between. Germline assignment: CDR1 SGHVS and CDR2 FQNEAQ. The CDR3 here is CASSYSGAGELFF. For the CDR3, the DNA is TGTGCCAGCAGCTACAGTGGGGCCGGGGAGCTGTTTTTT.

The rearrangement uses TRBV19 and TRBJ2-5; TRBD1 might be the D (5 bases). Germline CDR1 and CDR2: LNHDA and SQIVND (reference sequence). V was shortened by 9 bases and J by 7 bases, with 12 bases between the two germline ends. The CDR3 has 11 residues. CDR3: CASRQGGTQYF. The CDR3, as DNA: TGTGCCAGCCGGCAGGGTGGGACCCAGTACTTC. The variable domain in full, with the rest retrieved from reference TRBV19 and TRBJ2-5, is DGGITQSPKYLFRKEGQNVTLSCEQNLNHDAMYWYRQDPGQGLRLIYYSQIVNDFQKGDIAEGYSVSREKKESFPLTVTSAQKNPTAFYLCASRQGGTQYFGPGTRLLVL.

J is TRBJ2-7 and V is TRBV28, with D possibly matching TRBD1 (5 bases). CDR1 is MDHEN and CDR2 is SYDVKM in the germline V gene. V was cut by 5 bases and J by 2 bases, with 19 bases left in between. This CDR3 region has 16 residues. This CDR3 is CASSPTSGLGTYEQYF. The CDR3 DNA reads as TGTGCCAGCAGTCCGACCTCAGGGTTGGGGACCTACGAGCAGTACTTC.

This chain joins TRBV30 and TRBJ2-5, with D perhaps matching TRBD2 (5 bases). There are 12 residues in the CDR3. V lost 0 bases and J 11 bases, leaving 13 bases between the germline ends. The germline V gene encodes CDR1 GTSNPN and CDR2 SVGIG (reference sequence). CDR3 residues: CAWSVGLGGQYF. In DNA, the CDR3 is TGTGCCTGGAGTGTAGGGCTAGGCGGGCAGTACTTC.

The chain joins TRBV5-1 to TRBJ2-2; 9 bases are shared with TRBD1. The CDR3 runs to 15 residues. J was trimmed by 6 bases and V by 0 bases; bases with no gene match: 3. Germline V CDR1 and CDR2: SGHRS, YFSETQ. The CDR3 DNA sequence: TGCGCCAGCAGCTTGGGGGACAGGGTTGCCGGGGAGCTGTTTTTT. It translates to CASSLGDRVAGELFF.

J is TRBJ2-6 and V is TRBV2; tentatively, D is TRBD1 (5 bases). Germline loops: CDR1 SNHLY, CDR2 FYNNEI. This CDR3 comprises 15 residues. With 5 bases removed from V and 0 bases from J, the gap between germline ends came to 8 bases. The chain's CDR3 is CASSPTGSGANVLTF. The CDR3 DNA follows: TGTGCCAGCAGTCCCACAGGCTCTGGGGCCAACGTCCTGACTTTC.

The chain links TRBV9 to TRBJ2-7, with 8 bases matching TRBD2. Germline CDR1 is SGDLS and CDR2 is YYNGEE. The CDR3 consists of 15 residues. J was trimmed by 0 bases and V by 3 bases; bases with no gene match: 5. As DNA, the CDR3 is TGTGCCAGCAGCGGGGGGCTAGCGGGCTCCTACGAGCAGTACTTC. Translated: CASSGGLAGSYEQYF.

The V and J genes are TRBV5-1 and TRBJ2-2; a weak D match, TRBD1 (5 bases). The ends were cut back, 0 bases at V and 4 bases at J, with 10 bases in the middle. This CDR3 is 15 amino acids long. Per the germline V gene, CDR1 is SGHRS and CDR2 is YFSETQ. The CDR3 reads CASSLEGAVTGELFF. CDR3 coding DNA: TGCGCCAGCAGCTTGGAAGGGGCGGTCACCGGGGAGCTGTTTTTT.

The chain recombines TRBV10-3 with TRBJ1-5; D might be TRBD1 (6 bases). Germline-derived CDR1 and CDR2 are ENHRY and SYGVKD. V was trimmed by 6 bases and J by 5 bases, leaving 11 bases between them. This CDR3 contains 13 residues. CDR3 in DNA: TGTGCCATCAGGGGGGGCCCCGATCAGCCCCAGCATTTT. This sequence encodes CAIRGGPDQPQHF.

CDR3 protein: CASSQAEGANENIQYF. The CDR3, as DNA: TGCGCCAGCAGCCAAGCAGAAGGGGCGAACGAAAACATTCAGTACTTC. The chain couples TRBV4-1 to TRBJ2-4; D possibly corresponds to TRBD1 (5 bases). Trimming removed 1 base from V and 5 bases from J, with 15 bases in between. The CDR3 is 16 amino acids. Germline V gene sequence: CDR1 MGHRA, CDR2 YSYEKL.